This TCR beta chain was sequenced in a study of T cells in tuberculosis. Whole-study context: The T cells targeted glucose monomycolate, a mycobacterial lipid, via CD1B. A South African cohort included IGRA-negative adolescents, latently infected IGRA-positive adolescents and adults with active tuberculosis.

The method was immunoSEQ multiplex PCR; TCRdb's version includes in-frame clones alone and lacks a portion of them. The sample consists of tens of thousands of clones, about 85% of them appearing once. The sample's time point: new active TB diagnosis, blood taken before or within 7 days of starting treatment. The germline V gene encodes CDR1 MNHEY and CDR2 SMNVEV (reference sequence). The V end was cut by 2 bases, the J end by 0 bases, with 8 bases between. This CDR3 spans 16 amino acids. The clonotype originates from an adult with tuberculosis. The rearrangement links TRBV27 to TRBJ2-6; D gene uncertain. Specimen: PBMCs, collected at tuberculosis diagnosis. Written as DNA, the CDR3 is TGTGCCAGCAGTTTAGGCCACCTCTCTGGGGCCAACGTCCTGACTTTC. It is translated as CASSLGHLSGANVLTF.